This TCR beta chain was documented in a study of CD8+ T cells in alopecia areata. Study-level results: Clarity of TCR sharing across patients fell short of that in mice, possibly HLA-related. Affected scalp, especially in alopecia totalis/universalis, had a higher clonality than normal scalp did.

This clone was counted once. Antigen specificity is unknown. Sequencing used cDNA as its template, made by extracting RNA and reverse transcribing it. Using immunoSEQ multiplex PCR, the repertoire was profiled, and TCRdb retains in-frame clones only, with some absent. This table holds about 140,000 clones, roughly 46% found once. The investigators collected lesional scalp punch biopsies and peripheral blood from alopecia areata patients. CDR1 and CDR2 (germline): SGDLS, YYNGEE. V was pared by 1 base and J by 5 bases, with 15 bases between. This CDR3 spans 15 amino acids. This sequence originates from a human donor with alopecia areata. Material: CD4+ T cells sorted from blood, obtained at week 0. The rearrangement joins TRBV9 to TRBJ2-5, with D possibly matching TRBD1 (6 bases). The CDR3 nucleotides are TGTGCCAGCAGCGTATCACAGGGTGGCTGGGAGACCCAGTACTTC. This sequence encodes CASSVSQGGWETQYF.